This record concerns one T cell receptor (beta chain) sequence. This entry is derived from a study of glioma-infiltrating T cells after dendritic cell vaccination. Study information: Dendritic cells derived from monocytes and pulsed with autologous tumor lysate formed the vaccine.

The germline V gene encodes CDR1 KGHSH and CDR2 LQKENI. The CDR3 sequence is 17 residues long. The V segment lost 0 bases and the J segment 4 bases; nucleotides outside the gene matches: 10. Blood PBMC samples: pre-vaccination, two weeks post third vaccination, and at tumor progression. Using immunoSEQ multiplex PCR, the repertoire was profiled, and TCRdb retains in-frame clones only, with some absent. The sample contains under 130,000 clones, roughly 79% of which appear only once. The sequencing here drew on blood, taken before dendritic cell vaccination. The receptor's source is a human donor with glioblastoma. V and J are TRBV18 and TRBJ2-7; 9 nucleotides match TRBD2. The CDR3 coding sequence is TGTGCCAGCTCACCACCGTCCCCCAGCGGGGGGAAGTACGAGCAGTACTTC. It encodes CASSPPSPSGGKYEQYF.